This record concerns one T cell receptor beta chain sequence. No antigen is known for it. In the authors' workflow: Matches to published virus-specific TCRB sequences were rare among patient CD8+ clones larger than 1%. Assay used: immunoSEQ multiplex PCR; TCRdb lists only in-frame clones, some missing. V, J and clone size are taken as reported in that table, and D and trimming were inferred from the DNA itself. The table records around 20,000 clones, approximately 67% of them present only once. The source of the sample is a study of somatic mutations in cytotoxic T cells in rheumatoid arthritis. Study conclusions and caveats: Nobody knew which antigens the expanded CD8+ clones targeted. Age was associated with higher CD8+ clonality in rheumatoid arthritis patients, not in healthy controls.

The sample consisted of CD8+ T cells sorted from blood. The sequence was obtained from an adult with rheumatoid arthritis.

The CDR3 protein is CASRFGGTGEQYF. The CDR3 DNA reads as TGTGCCAGCAGGTTTGGGGGTACGGGCGAGCAGTACTTC. V and J are TRBV5-8 and TRBJ2-7; D tentatively reads TRBD1 or TRBD2 (5 bases each). Between the trimmed V and J ends, which lost 5 bases and 6 bases, there was a span of 15 bases. This CDR3 region has 13 residues. Looked up from germline, CDR1 is SGHTS and CDR2 is YDEGEE. The variable domain in full, completed from reference TRBV5-8 and TRBJ2-7, reads EAGVTQSPTHLIKTRGQQATLRCSPISGHTSVYWYQQALGLGLQFLLWYDEGEERNRGNFPPRFSGRQFPNYSSELNVNALELEDSALYLCASRFGGTGEQYFGPGTRLTVT.